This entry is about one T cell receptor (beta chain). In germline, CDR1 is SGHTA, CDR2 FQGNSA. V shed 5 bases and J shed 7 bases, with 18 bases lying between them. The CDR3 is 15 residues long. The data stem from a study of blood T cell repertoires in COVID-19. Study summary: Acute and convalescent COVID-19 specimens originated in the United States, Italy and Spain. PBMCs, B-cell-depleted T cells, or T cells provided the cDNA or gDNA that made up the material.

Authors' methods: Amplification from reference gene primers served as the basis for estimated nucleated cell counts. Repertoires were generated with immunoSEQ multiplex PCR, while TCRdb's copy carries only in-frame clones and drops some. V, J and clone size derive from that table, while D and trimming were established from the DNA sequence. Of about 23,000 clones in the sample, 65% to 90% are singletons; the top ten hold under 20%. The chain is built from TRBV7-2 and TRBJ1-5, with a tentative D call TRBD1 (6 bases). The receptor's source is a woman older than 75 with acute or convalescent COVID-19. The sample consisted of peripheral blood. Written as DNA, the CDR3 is TGTGCCAGCAGCACTGGGGGGGCAGGAAGGCAGCCCCAGCATTTT. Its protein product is CASSTGGAGRQPQHF.